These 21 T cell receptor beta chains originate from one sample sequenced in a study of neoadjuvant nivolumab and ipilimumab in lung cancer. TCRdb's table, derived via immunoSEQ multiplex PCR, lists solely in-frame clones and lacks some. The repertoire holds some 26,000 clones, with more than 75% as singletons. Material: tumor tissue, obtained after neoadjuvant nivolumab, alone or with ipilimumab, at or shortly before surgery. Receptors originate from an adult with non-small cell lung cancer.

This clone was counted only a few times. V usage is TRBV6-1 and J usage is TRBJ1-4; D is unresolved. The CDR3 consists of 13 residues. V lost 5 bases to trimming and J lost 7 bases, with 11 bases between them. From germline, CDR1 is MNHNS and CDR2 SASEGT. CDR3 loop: CASSKGFGEKLFF. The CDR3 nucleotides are TGTGCCAGCAGTAAAGGGTTCGGTGAAAAACTGTTTTTT.

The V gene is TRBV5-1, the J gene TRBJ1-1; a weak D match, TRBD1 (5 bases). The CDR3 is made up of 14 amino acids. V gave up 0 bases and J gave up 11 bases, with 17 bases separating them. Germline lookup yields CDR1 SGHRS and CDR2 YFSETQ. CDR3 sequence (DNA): TGCGCCAGCAGCTTGGGCGAGAGGGGCGAAGAGGCTTTCTTT. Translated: CASSLGERGEEAFF. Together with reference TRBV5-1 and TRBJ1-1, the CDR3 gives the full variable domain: KAGVTQTPRYLIKTRGQQVTLSCSPISGHRSVSWYQQTPGQGLQFLFEYFSETQRNKGNFPGRFSGRQFSNSRSEMNVSTLELGDSALYLCASSLGERGEEAFFGQGTRLTVV.

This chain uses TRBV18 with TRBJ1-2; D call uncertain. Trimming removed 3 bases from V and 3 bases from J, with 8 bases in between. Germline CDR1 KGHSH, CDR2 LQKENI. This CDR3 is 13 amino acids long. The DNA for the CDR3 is TGTGCCAGCTCACCCCCTTGGGACTATGGCTACACCTTC. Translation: CASSPPWDYGYTF.

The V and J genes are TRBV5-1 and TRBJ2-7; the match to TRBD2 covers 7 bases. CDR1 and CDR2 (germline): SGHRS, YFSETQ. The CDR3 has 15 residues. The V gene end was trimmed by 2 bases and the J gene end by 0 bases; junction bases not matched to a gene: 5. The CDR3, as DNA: TGCGCCAGCAGCTTAAGCGGGATAAGCTCCTACGAGCAGTACTTC. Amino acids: CASSLSGISSYEQYF.

The CDR3 sequence: CASSLESNTEAFF. The CDR3 bases are TGCGCCAGCAGCTTGGAATCGAACACTGAAGCTTTCTTT. The chain links TRBV5-1 to TRBJ1-1; D remains unclear. The germline V gene has CDR1 SGHRS and CDR2 YFSETQ. This CDR3 is 13 amino acids long. Trimming took 0 bases from V and 1 from J, leaving 4 bases between them. Complete variable domain (other parts from reference TRBV5-1 and TRBJ1-1): KAGVTQTPRYLIKTRGQQVTLSCSPISGHRSVSWYQQTPGQGLQFLFEYFSETQRNKGNFPGRFSGRQFSNSRSEMNVSTLELGDSALYLCASSLESNTEAFFGQGTRLTVV.

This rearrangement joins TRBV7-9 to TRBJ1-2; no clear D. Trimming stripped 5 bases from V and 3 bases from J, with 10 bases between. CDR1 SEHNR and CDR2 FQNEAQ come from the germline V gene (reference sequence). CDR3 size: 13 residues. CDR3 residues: CASSVAGHYGYTF. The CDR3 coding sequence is TGTGCCAGCAGCGTCGCCGGCCACTATGGCTACACCTTC.

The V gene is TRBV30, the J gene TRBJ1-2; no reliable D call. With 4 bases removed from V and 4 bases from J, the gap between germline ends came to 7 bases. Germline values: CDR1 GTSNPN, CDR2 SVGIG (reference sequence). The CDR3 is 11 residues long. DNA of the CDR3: TGTGCCTGGACAAAGAGCTATGGCTACACCTTC. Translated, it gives CAWTKSYGYTF.

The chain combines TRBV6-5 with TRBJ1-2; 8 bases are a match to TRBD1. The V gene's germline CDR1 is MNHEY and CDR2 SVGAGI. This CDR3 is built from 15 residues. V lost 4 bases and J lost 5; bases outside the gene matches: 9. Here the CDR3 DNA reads TGTGCCAGCAGTTCATTAGGACAGGGAATGTATGGCTACACCTTC. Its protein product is CASSSLGQGMYGYTF.

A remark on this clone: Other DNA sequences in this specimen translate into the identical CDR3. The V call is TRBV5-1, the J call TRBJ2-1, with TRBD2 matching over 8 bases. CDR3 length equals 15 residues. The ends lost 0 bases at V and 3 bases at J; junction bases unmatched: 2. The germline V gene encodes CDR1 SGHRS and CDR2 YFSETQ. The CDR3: CASSLVTSGYNEQFF. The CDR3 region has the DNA TGCGCCAGCAGCTTGGTCACTAGCGGCTACAATGAGCAGTTCTTC.

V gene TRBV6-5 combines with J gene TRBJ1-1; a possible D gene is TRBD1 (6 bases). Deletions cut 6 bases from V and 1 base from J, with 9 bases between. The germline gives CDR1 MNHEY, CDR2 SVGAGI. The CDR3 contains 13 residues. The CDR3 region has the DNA TGTGCCAGCAGACCGACAGGGAACACTGAAGCTTTCTTT. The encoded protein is CASRPTGNTEAFF.

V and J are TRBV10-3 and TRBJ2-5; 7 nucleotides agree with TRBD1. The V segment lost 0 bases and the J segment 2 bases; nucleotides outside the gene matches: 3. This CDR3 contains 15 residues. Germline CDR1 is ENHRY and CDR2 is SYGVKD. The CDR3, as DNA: TGTGCCATCAGTGAGTCGACAGGGAAACAAGAGACCCAGTACTTC. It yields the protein CAISESTGKQETQYF.

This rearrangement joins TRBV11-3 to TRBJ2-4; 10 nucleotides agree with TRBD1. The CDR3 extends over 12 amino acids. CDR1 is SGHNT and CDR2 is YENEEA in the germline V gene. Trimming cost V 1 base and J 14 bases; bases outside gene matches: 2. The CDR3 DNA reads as TGTGCCAGCAGCTTAGGAGGGACAGGGGAGTACTTC. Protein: CASSLGGTGEYF.

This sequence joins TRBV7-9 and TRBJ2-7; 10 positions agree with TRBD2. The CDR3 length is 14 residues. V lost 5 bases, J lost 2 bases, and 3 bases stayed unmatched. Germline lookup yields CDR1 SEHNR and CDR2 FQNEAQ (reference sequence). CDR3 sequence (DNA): TGTGCCAGCAGCCGACTAGCGGGTGCCTACGAGCAGTACTTC. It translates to CASSRLAGAYEQYF.

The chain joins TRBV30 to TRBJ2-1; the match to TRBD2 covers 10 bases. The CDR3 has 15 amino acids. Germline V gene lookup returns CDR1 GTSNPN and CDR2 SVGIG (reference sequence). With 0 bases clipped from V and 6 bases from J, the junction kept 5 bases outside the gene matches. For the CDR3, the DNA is TGTGCCTGGAGTGTTGGACTAGCGGAGTTCAATGAGCAGTTCTTC. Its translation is CAWSVGLAEFNEQFF. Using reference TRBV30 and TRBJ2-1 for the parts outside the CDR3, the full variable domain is SQTIHQWPATLVQPVGSPLSLECTVEGTSNPNLYWYRQAAGRGLQLLFYSVGIGQISSEVPQNLSASRPQDRQFILSSKKLLLSDSGFYLCAWSVGLAEFNEQFFGPGTRLTVL.

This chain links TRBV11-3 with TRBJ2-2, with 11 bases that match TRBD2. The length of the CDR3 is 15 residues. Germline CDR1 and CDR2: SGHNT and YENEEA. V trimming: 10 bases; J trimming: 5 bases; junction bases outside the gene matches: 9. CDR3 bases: TGTGCCAACACGTTAGCGGGAGGGCCTACCGGGGAGCTGTTTTTT. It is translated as CANTLAGGPTGELFF.

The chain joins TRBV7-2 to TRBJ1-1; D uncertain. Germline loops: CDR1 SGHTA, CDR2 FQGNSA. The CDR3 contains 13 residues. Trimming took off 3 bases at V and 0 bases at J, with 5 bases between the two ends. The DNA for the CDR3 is TGTGCCAGCAGCTTGAATGTGAACACTGAAGCTTTCTTT. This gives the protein CASSLNVNTEAFF.

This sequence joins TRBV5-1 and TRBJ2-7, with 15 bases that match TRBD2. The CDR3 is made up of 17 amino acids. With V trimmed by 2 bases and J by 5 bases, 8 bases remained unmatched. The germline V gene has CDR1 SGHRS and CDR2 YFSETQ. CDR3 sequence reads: CASSFTGTSGRFDEQYF. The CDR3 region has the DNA TGCGCCAGCAGCTTTACCGGGACTAGCGGGAGGTTCGACGAGCAGTACTTC.

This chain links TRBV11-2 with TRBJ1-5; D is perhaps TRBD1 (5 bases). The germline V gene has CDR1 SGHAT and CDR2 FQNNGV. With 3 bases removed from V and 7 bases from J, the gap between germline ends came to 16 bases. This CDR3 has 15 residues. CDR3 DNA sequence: TGTGCCAGCAGCTTTACTGGGAACGGGGGACAGCCCCAGCATTTT. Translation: CASSFTGNGGQPQHF.

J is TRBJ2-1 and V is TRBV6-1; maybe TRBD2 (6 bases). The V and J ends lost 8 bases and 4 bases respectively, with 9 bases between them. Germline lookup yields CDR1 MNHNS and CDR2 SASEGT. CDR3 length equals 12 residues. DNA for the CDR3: TGTGCCAGCGGACGGGAGTACAATGAGCAGTTCTTC. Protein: CASGREYNEQFF.

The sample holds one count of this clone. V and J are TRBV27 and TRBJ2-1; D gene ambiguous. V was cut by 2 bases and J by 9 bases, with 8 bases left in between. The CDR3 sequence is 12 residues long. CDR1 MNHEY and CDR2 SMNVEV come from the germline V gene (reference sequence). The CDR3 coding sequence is TGTGCCAGCAGTTTAGGGCGGAGTGAGCAGTTCTTC. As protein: CASSLGRSEQFF.

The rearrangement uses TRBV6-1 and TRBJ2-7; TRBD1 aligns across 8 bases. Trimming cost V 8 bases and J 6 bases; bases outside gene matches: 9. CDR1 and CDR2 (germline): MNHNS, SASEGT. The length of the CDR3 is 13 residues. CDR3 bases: TGTGCCAGCGGCGGACAGGGAGAAGTCGAGCAGTACTTC. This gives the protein CASGGQGEVEQYF.